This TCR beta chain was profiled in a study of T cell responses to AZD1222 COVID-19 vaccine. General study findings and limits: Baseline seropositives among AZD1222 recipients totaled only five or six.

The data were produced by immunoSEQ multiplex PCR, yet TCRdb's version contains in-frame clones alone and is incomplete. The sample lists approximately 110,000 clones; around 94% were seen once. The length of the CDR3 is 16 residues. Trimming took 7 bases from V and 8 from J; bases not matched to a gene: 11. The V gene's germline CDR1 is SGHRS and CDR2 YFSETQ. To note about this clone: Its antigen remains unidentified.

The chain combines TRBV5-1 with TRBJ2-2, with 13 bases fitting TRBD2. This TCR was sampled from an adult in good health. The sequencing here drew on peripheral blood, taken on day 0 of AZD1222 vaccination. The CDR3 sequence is CASLPGLAGRSGELFF. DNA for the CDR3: TGCGCCAGCTTACCGGGACTAGCGGGGCGGAGTGGGGAGCTGTTTTTT. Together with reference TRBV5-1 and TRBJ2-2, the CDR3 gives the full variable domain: KAGVTQTPRYLIKTRGQQVTLSCSPISGHRSVSWYQQTPGQGLQFLFEYFSETQRNKGNFPGRFSGRQFSNSRSEMNVSTLELGDSALYLCASLPGLAGRSGELFFGEGSRLTVL.